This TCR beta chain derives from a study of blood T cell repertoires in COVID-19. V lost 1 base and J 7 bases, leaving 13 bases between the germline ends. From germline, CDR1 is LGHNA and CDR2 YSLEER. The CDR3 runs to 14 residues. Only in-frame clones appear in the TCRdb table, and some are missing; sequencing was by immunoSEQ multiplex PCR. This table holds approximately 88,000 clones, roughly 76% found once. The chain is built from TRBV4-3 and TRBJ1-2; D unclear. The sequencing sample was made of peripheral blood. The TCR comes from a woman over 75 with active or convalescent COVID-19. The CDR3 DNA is TGCGCCAGCAGCCAAGGTTCTTTTCGGGGTGGCTACACCTTC. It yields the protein CASSQGSFRGGYTF.